The clone carrying this T cell receptor beta chain came up many times. What it binds is unknown. TCRdb independently ran MiXCR on the RT-PCR reads; one entry per CDR3 protein. The table has approximately 570,000 distinct CDR3 sequences, around 8% seen once; the top ten hold over 10%. This sample is drawn from a study of response to subunit inactivated influenza vaccine. V shed 0 bases and J shed 4 bases, with 13 bases lying between them. The CDR3 sequence is 16 residues long. CDR1 and CDR2 from the germline V gene are MGHRA and YSYEKL. Study-level findings and limits: Authors suggested each seasonal influenza vaccination recruits few new T cells.

The material sequenced was PBMCs from blood, taken roughly 24 months after vaccination. This sequence was found in a man in his fifties or sixties who received an inactivated influenza vaccine. The chain recombines TRBV4-1 with TRBJ2-1; no clear D gene. CDR3: CASSQDRQEIYNEQFF. In nucleotides, the CDR3 is TGCGCCAGCAGCCAAGATAGGCAGGAGATTTACAATGAGCAGTTCTTC.